One sample yielded the 10 T cell receptor beta chains listed below, sequenced in a study of cytomegalovirus exposure and HLA in healthy donors. The PCR ran on 60 Vbeta and 13 Jbeta primers. The method was immunoSEQ multiplex PCR; TCRdb's version includes in-frame clones alone and lacks a portion of them. In the table there are more than 110,000 clones, 73% of which are singletons. Sequencing was performed on PBMCs. The receptors shown here come from a woman aged 40 to 49 in good health and CMV-seronegative.

A single count supports this clone. This chain joins TRBV11-2 and TRBJ1-1; D ambiguous. V gave up 5 bases and J gave up 4 bases, with 14 bases separating them. CDR1 is SGHAT, CDR2 FQNNGV, per germline. The CDR3 runs to 14 residues. Here the CDR3 DNA reads TGTGCCAGCAGCGGGATAGGCGAGGGCACTGAAGCTTTCTTT. Translation gives CASSGIGEGTEAFF.

The chain carries TRBV28 and TRBJ1-5; a possible D gene is TRBD1 (6 bases). V was cut by 4 bases and J by 4 bases, with 8 bases left in between. The CDR3 spans 13 residues. Germline values: CDR1 MDHEN, CDR2 SYDVKM. CDR3 bases: TGTGCCAGCAGTTGGGGGCGGAATCAGCCCCAGCATTTT. Protein sequence: CASSWGRNQPQHF.

The chain links TRBV5-8 to TRBJ1-5; D is ambiguous. The CDR3 is made up of 14 amino acids. CDR1 SGHTS and CDR2 YDEGEE come from the germline V gene. V lost 4 bases and J lost 2, with 10 bases in between. For the CDR3, the DNA is TGTGCCAGCAGCGGAAGGAGGGGCAATCAGCCCCAGCATTTT. This encodes CASSGRRGNQPQHF. The full variable domain, in which reference TRBV5-8 and TRBJ1-5 provide the parts outside the CDR3, is EAGVTQSPTHLIKTRGQQATLRCSPISGHTSVYWYQQALGLGLQFLLWYDEGEERNRGNFPPRFSGRQFPNYSSELNVNALELEDSALYLCASSGRRGNQPQHFGDGTRLSIL.

The V and J genes are TRBV19 and TRBJ2-3, with D tentatively TRBD1 (6 bases). This CDR3 is 17 amino acids long. Germline lookup yields CDR1 LNHDA and CDR2 SQIVND (reference sequence). V gave up 4 bases and J gave up 0 bases, with 17 bases separating them. This CDR3 reads CASSTRDTGRSTDTQYF. Here the CDR3 DNA reads TGTGCCAGTAGTACCCGGGACACCGGACGAAGCACAGATACGCAGTATTTT.

The chain joins TRBV28 to TRBJ1-5; D unresolved. CDR1 and CDR2 from the germline V gene are MDHEN and SYDVKM. CDR3 length equals 14 residues. Trimming took 5 bases from V and 5 from J, leaving 13 bases between them. The CDR3 DNA reads TGTGCCAGCAGTCTCCTGCGTTTATATCAGCCCCAGCATTTT. Protein product: CASSLLRLYQPQHF.

This clone was detected only a few times. Written as DNA, the CDR3 is TGTGCCATCGGAGGGAGCCTGAACACCGGGGAGCTGTTTTTT. This codes for CAIGGSLNTGELFF. This chain links TRBV10-3 with TRBJ2-2; maybe TRBD2 (6 bases). Germline CDR1 and CDR2: ENHRY and SYGVKD. The CDR3 extends over 14 amino acids. Trimming stripped 8 bases from V and 1 base from J, with 11 bases between.

V gene TRBV19 combines with J gene TRBJ2-1; 7 nucleotides align to TRBD2. J was trimmed by 16 bases and V by 4 bases; bases with no gene match: 10. Germline V gene sequence: CDR1 LNHDA, CDR2 SQIVND (reference sequence). The CDR3 has 12 residues. The CDR3 DNA sequence: TGTGCCAGTAGTAGGTATGGGACTATAACCTTCTTC. This codes for CASSRYGTITFF.

The genes are TRBV5-1 and TRBJ1-1; 7 bases map to TRBD1. The CDR3 is 16 amino acids. After removal of 4 bases from V and 1 base from J, the junction contained 10 bases not matched to a gene. Looked up from germline, CDR1 is SGHRS and CDR2 is YFSETQ. CDR3 sequence: CASSQSGQAGNTEAFF. DNA for the CDR3: TGCGCCAGCAGCCAATCCGGACAGGCCGGGAACACTGAAGCTTTCTTT.

The V call is TRBV27, the J call TRBJ1-6; D is unresolved. The CDR3 has 13 residues. V was pared by 3 bases and J by 9 bases, with 9 bases between. Germline V gene lookup returns CDR1 MNHEY and CDR2 SMNVEV (reference sequence). CDR3 sequence (DNA): TGTGCCAGCAGTTTGGAGGTGGGTTCACCCCTCCACTTT. Translation: CASSLEVGSPLHF.

The rearrangement joins TRBV11-3 to TRBJ2-1, with TRBD1 matching over 7 bases. This CDR3 region has 17 residues. V was clipped by 4 bases and J by 4 bases; unmatched bases: 13. CDR1 and CDR2 (germline): SGHNT, YENEEA. The CDR3 nucleotides are TGTGCCAGCAGCTCACGAACCGGGACAGAAGGGTACAATGAGCAGTTCTTC. It encodes CASSSRTGTEGYNEQFF.